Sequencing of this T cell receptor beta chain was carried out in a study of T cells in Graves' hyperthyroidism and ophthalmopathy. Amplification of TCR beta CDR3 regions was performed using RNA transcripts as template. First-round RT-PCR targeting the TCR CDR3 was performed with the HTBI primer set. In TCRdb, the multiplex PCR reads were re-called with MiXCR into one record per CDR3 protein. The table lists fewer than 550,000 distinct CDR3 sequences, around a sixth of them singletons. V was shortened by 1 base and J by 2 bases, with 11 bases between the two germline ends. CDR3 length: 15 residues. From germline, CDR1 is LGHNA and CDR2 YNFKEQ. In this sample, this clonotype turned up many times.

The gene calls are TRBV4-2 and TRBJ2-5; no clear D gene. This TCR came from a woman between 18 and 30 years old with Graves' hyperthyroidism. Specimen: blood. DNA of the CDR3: TGTGCCAGCAGCCAAGCTGGGATTGGGCAAGAGACCCAGTACTTC. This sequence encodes CASSQAGIGQETQYF.